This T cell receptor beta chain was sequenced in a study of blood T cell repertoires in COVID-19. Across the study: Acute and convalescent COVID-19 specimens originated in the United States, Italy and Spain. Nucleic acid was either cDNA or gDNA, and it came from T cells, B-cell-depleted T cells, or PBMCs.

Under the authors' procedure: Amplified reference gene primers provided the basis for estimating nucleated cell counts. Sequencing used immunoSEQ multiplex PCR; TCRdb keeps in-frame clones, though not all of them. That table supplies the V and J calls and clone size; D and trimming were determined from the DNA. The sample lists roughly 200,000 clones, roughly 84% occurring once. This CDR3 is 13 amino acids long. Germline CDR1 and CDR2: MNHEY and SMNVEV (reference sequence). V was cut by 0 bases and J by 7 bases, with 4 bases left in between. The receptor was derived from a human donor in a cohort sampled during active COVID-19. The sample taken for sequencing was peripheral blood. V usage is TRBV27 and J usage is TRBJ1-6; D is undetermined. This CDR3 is CASSLSPNSPLHF. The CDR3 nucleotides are TGTGCCAGCAGTTTATCCCCAAATTCACCCCTCCACTTT.